This T cell receptor (beta chain) was identified in a study of blood T cell repertoires in COVID-19. Study-level information: PBMCs, B-cell-depleted T cells, or T cells were the source of the cDNA or gDNA that made up the material.

CDR1 MDHEN and CDR2 SYDVKM come from the germline V gene. The CDR3 is made up of 15 amino acids. V was cut by 0 bases and J by 4 bases, with 9 bases left in between. Clinical history as reported by participants underpinned cohort assignment. Cohort 3 donors were reported recovered after two negative PCRs, clearance, or symptom resolution. Clones were sequenced by immunoSEQ multiplex PCR, and TCRdb holds only the in-frame ones, with some missing. The table lists over 200,000 clones, roughly 85% of them singletons. The sequenced material came from PBMCs or T cells enriched from blood (not recorded which). The chain combines TRBV28 with TRBJ1-4; tentatively, D is TRBD1 (5 bases). The sequence was collected from a man aged 25-45 years who had recovered from COVID-19. This CDR3 reads CASSLWGGDNEKLFF. CDR3 sequence (DNA): TGTGCCAGCAGTTTATGGGGGGGGGATAATGAAAAACTGTTTTTT.